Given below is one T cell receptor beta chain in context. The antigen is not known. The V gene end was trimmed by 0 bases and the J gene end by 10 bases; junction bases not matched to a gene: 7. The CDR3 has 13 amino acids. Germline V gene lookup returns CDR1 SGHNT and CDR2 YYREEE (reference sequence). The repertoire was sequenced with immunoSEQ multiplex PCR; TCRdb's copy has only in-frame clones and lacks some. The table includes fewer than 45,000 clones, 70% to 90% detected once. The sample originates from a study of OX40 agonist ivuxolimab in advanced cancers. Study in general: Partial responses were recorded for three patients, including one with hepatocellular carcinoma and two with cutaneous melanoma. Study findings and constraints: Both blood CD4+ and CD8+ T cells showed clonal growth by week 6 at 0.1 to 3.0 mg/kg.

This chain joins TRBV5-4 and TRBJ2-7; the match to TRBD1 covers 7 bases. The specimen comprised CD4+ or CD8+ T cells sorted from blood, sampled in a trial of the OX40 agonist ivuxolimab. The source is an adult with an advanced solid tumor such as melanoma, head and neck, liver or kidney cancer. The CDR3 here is CASSLEGAGEQYF. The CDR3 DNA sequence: TGTGCCAGCAGCTTGGAGGGGGCAGGGGAACAGTACTTC. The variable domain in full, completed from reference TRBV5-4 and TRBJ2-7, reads ETGVTQSPTHLIKTRGQQVTLRCSSQSGHNTVSWYQQALGQGPQFIFQYYREEENGRGNFPPRFSGLQFPNYSSELNVNALELDDSALYLCASSLEGAGEQYFGPGTRLTVT.